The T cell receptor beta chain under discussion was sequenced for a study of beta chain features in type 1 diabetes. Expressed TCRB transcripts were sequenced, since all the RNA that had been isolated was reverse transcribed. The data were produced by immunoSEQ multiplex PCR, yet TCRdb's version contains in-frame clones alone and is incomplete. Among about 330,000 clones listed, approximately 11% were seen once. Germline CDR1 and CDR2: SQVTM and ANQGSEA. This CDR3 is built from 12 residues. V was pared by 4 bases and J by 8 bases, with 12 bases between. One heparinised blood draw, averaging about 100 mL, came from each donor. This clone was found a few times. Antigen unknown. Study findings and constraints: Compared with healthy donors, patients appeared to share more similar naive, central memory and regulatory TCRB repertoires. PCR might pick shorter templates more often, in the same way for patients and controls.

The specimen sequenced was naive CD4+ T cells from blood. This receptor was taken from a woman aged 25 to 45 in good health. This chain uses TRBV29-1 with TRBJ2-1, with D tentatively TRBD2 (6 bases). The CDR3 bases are TGCAGCGTTGGTCGGGAGAGTGATGAGCAGTTCTTC. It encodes CSVGRESDEQFF.